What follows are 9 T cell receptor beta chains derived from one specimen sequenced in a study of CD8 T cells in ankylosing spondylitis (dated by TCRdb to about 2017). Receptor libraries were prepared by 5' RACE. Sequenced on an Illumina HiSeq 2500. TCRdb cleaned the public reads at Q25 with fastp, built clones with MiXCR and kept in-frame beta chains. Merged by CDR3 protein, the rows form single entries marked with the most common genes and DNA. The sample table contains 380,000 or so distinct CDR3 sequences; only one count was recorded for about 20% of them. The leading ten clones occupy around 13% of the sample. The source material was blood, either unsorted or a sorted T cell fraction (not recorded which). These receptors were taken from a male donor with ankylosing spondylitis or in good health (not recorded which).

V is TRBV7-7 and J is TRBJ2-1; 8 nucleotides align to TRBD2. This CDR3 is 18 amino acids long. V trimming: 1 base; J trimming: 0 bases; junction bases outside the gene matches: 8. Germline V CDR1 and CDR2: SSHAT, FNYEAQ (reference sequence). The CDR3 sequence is CASSLGAGGGYSYNEQFF. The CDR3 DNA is TGTGCCAGCAGCTTAGGTGCTGGCGGGGGGTACTCCTACAATGAGCAGTTCTTC. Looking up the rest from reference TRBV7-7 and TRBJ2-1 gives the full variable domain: GAGVSQSPRYKVTKRGQDVTLRCDPISSHATLYWYQQALGQGPEFLTYFNYEAQPDKSGLPSDRFSAERPEGSISTLTIQRTEQRDSAMYRCASSLGAGGGYSYNEQFFGPGTRLTVL.

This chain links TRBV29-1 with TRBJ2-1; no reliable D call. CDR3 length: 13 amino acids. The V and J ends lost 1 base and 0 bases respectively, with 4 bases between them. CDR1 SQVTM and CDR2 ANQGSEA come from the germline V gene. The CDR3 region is CSVEGSSYNEQFF. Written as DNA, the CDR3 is TGCAGCGTTGAAGGTAGCTCCTACAATGAGCAGTTCTTC.

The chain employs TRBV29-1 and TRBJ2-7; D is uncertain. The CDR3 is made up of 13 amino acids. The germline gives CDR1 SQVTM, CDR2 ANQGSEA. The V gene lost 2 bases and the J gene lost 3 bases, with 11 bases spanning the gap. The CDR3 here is CSVELEHHYEQYF. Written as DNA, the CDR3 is TGCAGCGTTGAATTAGAACACCACTACGAGCAGTACTTC.

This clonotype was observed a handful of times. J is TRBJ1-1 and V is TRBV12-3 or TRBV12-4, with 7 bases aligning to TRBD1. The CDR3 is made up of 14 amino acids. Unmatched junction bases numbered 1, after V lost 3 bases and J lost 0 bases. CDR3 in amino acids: CASSFGTVNTEAFF. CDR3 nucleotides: TGTGCCAGCAGTTTCGGGACAGTGAACACTGAAGCTTTCTTT.

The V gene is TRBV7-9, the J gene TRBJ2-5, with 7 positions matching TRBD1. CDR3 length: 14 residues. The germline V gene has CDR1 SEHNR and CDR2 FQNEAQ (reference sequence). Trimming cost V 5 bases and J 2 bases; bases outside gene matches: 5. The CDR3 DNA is TGTGCCAGCAGCGACAGGGACAGACAAGAGACCCAGTACTTC. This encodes CASSDRDRQETQYF. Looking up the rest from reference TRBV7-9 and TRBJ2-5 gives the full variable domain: DTGVSQNPRHKITKRGQNVTFRCDPISEHNRLYWYRQTLGQGPEFLTYFQNEAQLEKSRLLSDRFSAERPKGSFSTLEIQRTEQGDSAMYLCASSDRDRQETQYFGPGTRLLVL.

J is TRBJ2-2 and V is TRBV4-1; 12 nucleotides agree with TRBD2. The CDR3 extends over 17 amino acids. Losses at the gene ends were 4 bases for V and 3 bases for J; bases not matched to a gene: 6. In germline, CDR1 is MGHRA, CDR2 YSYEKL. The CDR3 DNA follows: TGCGCCAGCAGCCCACCGACTAGCGGGAGAGACACCGGGGAGCTGTTTTTT. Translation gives CASSPPTSGRDTGELFF.

Written as DNA, the CDR3 is TGTGCCAGCAGCCCCCCCGCAGGCTATGAGCAGTTCTTC. Encoded protein: CASSPPAGYEQFF. The rearrangement joins TRBV12-3 or TRBV12-4 to TRBJ2-1; D is ambiguous. Trimming pared 6 bases from V and 8 bases from J, leaving 14 bases between. The CDR3 spans 13 residues.

The CDR3 DNA reads as TGCAGTGCTAGAGATCCCGGGGCCCGCACAGATACGCAGTATTTT. Protein: CSARDPGARTDTQYF. The V gene is TRBV20-1, the J gene TRBJ2-3, with D perhaps TRBD1 or TRBD2 (5 bases each). The CDR3 is made up of 15 amino acids. V was cut by 0 bases and J by 1 base, with 11 bases left in between. CDR1 is DFQATT and CDR2 is SNEGSKA in the germline V gene (reference sequence).

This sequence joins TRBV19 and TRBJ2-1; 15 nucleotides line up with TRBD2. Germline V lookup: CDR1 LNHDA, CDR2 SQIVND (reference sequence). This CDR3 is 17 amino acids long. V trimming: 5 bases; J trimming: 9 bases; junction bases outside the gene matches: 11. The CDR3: CASSPMGTSGGWGEQFF. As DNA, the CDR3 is TGTGCCAGTAGTCCCATGGGGACTAGCGGGGGGTGGGGTGAGCAGTTCTTC.